The next 7 T cell receptor beta chains were all read from a single sample in a study of liver allograft versus peripheral blood T cells. Study background: T cell receptor repertoires in transplanted livers were compared with those in recipients' peripheral blood.

TCRdb redid the calling of the reads with MiXCR, one entry per CDR3 protein. The sample records about 5,600 distinct CDR3 sequences, 11% to 15% being singletons. The origin of the receptors is a human patient who had a liver transplant. The graft donor may have given rise to some T cells.

This clonotype appeared many times. The chain carries TRBV5-6 and TRBJ1-5; D call uncertain. Trimming shortened V by 1 base and J by 2 bases, and 10 bases separated the two germline ends. Germline-derived CDR1 and CDR2 are SGHDT and YYEEEE. The length of the CDR3 is 15 residues. The CDR3 region has the DNA TGTGCCAGCAGCTTGAGTACAACTGGCAATCAGCCCCAGCATTTT. As protein: CASSLSTTGNQPQHF.

This clonotype ranks as medium-sized. CDR3 bases: TGTGCCAGCAGCTTAGATCTCCTGGGACAGACCCTGAACACTGAAGCTTTCTTT. Its protein product is CASSLDLLGQTLNTEAFF. J is TRBJ1-1 and V is TRBV11-2; 7 nucleotides agree with TRBD1. The CDR3 has 18 residues. The V gene end was trimmed by 0 bases and the J gene end by 0 bases; junction bases not matched to a gene: 10. CDR1 and CDR2 (germline): SGHAT, FQNNGV.

Within the sample, this clonotype is medium-sized (0.01 to 0.1%). The V call is TRBV19, the J call TRBJ2-1; 8 bases are shared with TRBD2. This CDR3 region has 14 residues. Losses at the gene ends were 4 bases for V and 4 bases for J; bases not matched to a gene: 3. Germline CDR1 reads LNHDA; CDR2 reads SQIVND (reference sequence). In DNA, the CDR3 is TGTGCCAGTAGTAGCGGGAGGAGGTACAATGAGCAGTTCTTC. Translation gives CASSSGRRYNEQFF.

The chain combines TRBV20-1 with TRBJ2-1; D is ambiguous. Germline V gives CDR1 DFQATT, CDR2 SNEGSKA (reference sequence). Trimming shortened V by 3 bases and J by 6 bases, and 6 bases separated the two germline ends. This CDR3 comprises 11 residues. The CDR3 DNA reads as TGCAGTGCTAGTAGGAGCAATGAGCAGTTCTTC. Protein: CSASRSNEQFF.

This clonotype came up many times. This chain joins TRBV28 and TRBJ2-7, with 8 nucleotides matching TRBD1. The CDR3 runs 14 residues. V lost 6 bases, J lost 5 bases, and 9 bases stayed unmatched. Germline V gene sequence: CDR1 MDHEN, CDR2 SYDVKM. DNA for the CDR3: TGTGCCAGCAGATCTGGGACAGGTCTGAACGAGCAGTACTTC. It is translated as CASRSGTGLNEQYF.

In this sample, this clonotype turned up a few times. The rearrangement uses TRBV30 and TRBJ2-7, with D uncertain. V shed 0 bases and J shed 3 bases, with 3 bases lying between them. The CDR3 is made up of 11 amino acids. Germline-derived CDR1 and CDR2 are GTSNPN and SVGIG (reference sequence). CDR3 protein: CAWSVLYEQYF. The CDR3 nucleotides are TGTGCCTGGAGTGTACTCTACGAGCAGTACTTC.

This clonotype was detected ten times or more. V and J are TRBV18 and TRBJ2-1, with 11 bases that match TRBD1. This CDR3 has 16 residues. Germline lookup yields CDR1 KGHSH and CDR2 LQKENI. Trimming cost V 3 bases and J 4 bases; bases outside gene matches: 5. The CDR3 is CASSPSGTGGYNEQFF. The CDR3 nucleotides read TGTGCCAGCTCACCCTCCGGGACAGGGGGATACAATGAGCAGTTCTTC.